This T cell receptor beta chain was sequenced for a study of T cell repertoires in cytomegalovirus infection. Study-level information: Newly reported HLA-C-restricted and thoroughly characterized HLA-B-restricted CMV epitopes were employed. Through public TCR beta signatures, both CMV infection and matching HLA type were indicated.

MiXCR, run by TCRdb on the reads, gives a single entry per CDR3 protein. This table has approximately 120,000 distinct CDR3 sequences, roughly 32% appearing once. A word on this clonotype: Its antigen remains unknown.

V lost 9 bases and J lost 8, with 23 bases in between. The CDR3 is made up of 16 amino acids. The germline V gene encodes CDR1 LNHDA and CDR2 SQIVND (reference sequence). Study-wide results and caveats: Clonotypes of TCR beta that were HLA-C-restricted and CMV-specific dominated the ex vivo response. Pooled public TCR beta family frequency picked out CMV carriers with the relevant HLA.

Specimen: CD8+ T cells from cultured PBMCs, collected from culture after CMV antigen stimulation. The chain employs TRBV19 and TRBJ1-6; D may be TRBD1 (5 bases). This TCR was sampled from a human donor in good health (CMV status not recorded). Some clones in this sample may be carry-over from other donors' samples. The CDR3 bases are TGTGCCAGCTCCCGGGACGCAACAAATTTTTATTCACCCCTCCACTTT. It encodes CASSRDATNFYSPLHF.